This TCR beta chain is drawn from a study of blood T cell repertoires in COVID-19 (dated by TCRdb to the early 2020s). Concerning the study at large: The collaborator samples originated in the United States, Italy and Spain and spanned the acute and convalescent phases of COVID-19. The material from the prospective study consisted of cDNA or gDNA derived from T cells, B-cell-depleted T cells, or PBMCs. The dataset comprised deeply sampled blood TCRbeta repertoires from subjects exposed to, actively infected with, or recovered from COVID-19. The repertoires were released in a freely available public database intended as a resource for research on the immune response to SARS-CoV-2. Samples came from the ongoing ImmuneRACE study (first 160 participants) plus 1,254 subjects from 6 global collaborators. The sample metadata nearly always contained a de-identified subject ID, COVID-19 status, age in years and sex. Where HLA class I and class II types were available, the types were taken from metadata supplied by the sample provider, not from assay-based typing.

Of note for this clone: What antigen it recognizes has not been identified. Per-nucleotide qualities are absent, and no much larger clonotype sits a single base away.

The investigation overall reported the following: Clinical and demographic metadata were provided uncurated, with the amount varying by source and participant.

TCRbeta CDR3 regions were amplified from genomic DNA by means of the immunoSEQ Assay, a bias-controlled multiplex PCR. The published analysis was carried out like this. Within the assay, amplification of reference gene primers was used to estimate how many nucleated cells each sample contained. To quantify the absolute abundance of each unique TCRbeta CDR3 rearrangement, sequence reads were collapsed and filtered. Productive Simpson clonality was computed per sample as the square root of Simpson's diversity index over productive rearrangements. Held by TCRdb, this immuneACCESS table contains in-frame sequences only and omits some clones. Under half of the omission traces to an unresolved V gene where checked; the cause of the rest is unknown. V and J calls and clone size are those listed in that table; D and trimming were worked out from the DNA. The sample records approximately 64,000 clones, roughly 80% of which are singletons. The ten largest account for roughly 0.83% of the sample.

Ends trimmed: V by 2 bases, J by 7 bases; bases unmatched to a gene: 5. The germline V gene gives CDR1 as MNHEY and CDR2 as SVGAGI. The CDR3 runs 14 residues from the cysteine to the phenylalanine. Only the CDR3 region is kept as DNA, spanning 42 bases read in frame from base 1. Whole blood was collected in K2EDTA tubes by collaborating institutions according to the institutions' own protocols. For TCRbeta analysis, collaborator samples were shipped as frozen whole blood, as isolated PBMCs, or as DNA extracted from either sample type. The sequence came from a woman in her seventies with acute or convalescent COVID-19. The V gene is TRBV6-5 and the J gene is TRBJ2-1, with 7 bases aligning to TRBD2. The sequenced material came from peripheral blood. The CDR3 amino acid sequence is: CASSYGAGLNEQFF. Here is the DNA: TGTGCCAGCAGTTACGGAGCGGGACTGAATGAGCAGTTCTTC.